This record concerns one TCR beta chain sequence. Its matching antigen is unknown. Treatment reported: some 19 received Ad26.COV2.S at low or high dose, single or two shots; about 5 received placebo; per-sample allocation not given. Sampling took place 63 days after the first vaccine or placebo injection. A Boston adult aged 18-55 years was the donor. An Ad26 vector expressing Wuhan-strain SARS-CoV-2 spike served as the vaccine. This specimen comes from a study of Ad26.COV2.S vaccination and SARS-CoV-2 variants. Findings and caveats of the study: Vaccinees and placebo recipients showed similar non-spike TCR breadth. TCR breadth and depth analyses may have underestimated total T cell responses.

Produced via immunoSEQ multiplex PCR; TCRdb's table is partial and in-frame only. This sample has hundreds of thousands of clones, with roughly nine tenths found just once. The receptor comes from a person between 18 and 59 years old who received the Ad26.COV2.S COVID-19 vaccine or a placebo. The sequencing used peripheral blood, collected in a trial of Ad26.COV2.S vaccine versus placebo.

Here the CDR3 reads CASSLTGIKSYNEQFF. CDR3 nucleotide sequence: TGTGCCAGCAGCCTGACAGGGATTAAGTCCTACAATGAGCAGTTCTTC. The chain carries TRBV7-8 and TRBJ2-1; TRBD1 matches 7 bases. CDR1 and CDR2 from the germline V gene are SGHVS and FQNEAQ. CDR3 size: 16 residues. Losses at the gene ends were 5 bases for V and 1 base for J; bases not matched to a gene: 8.